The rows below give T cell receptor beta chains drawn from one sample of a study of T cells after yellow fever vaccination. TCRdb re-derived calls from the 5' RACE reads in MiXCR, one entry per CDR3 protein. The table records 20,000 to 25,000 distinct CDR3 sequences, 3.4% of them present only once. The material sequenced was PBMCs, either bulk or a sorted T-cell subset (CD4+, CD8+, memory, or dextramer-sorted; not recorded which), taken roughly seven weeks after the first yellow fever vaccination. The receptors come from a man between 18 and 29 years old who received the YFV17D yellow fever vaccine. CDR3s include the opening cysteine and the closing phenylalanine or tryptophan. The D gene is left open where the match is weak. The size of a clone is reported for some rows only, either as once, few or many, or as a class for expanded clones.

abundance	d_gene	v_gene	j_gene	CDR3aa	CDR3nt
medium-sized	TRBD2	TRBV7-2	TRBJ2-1	CASSLAVAGGDSYNEQFF	TGTGCCAGCAGCCTCGCCGTAGCGGGGGGAGACTCCTACAATGAGCAGTTCTTC
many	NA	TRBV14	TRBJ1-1	CASSQGIREAFF	TGTGCCAGCAGCCAAGGGATACGCGAAGCTTTCTTT
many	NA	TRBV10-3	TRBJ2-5	CAISESQETQYF	TGTGCCATCAGTGAGTCCCAAGAGACCCAGTACTTC
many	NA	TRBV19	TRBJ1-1	CASQNTETYTEAFF	TGTGCCAGCCAAAATACAGAGACCTACACTGAAGCTTTCTTT
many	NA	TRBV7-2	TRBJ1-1	CASSLREGNTEAFF	TGTGCCAGCAGCTTACGGGAGGGGAACACTGAAGCTTTCTTT
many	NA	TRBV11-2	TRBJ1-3	CASSLDPKGPYGNTIYF	TGTGCCAGCAGCTTGGACCCGAAAGGGCCGTATGGAAACACCATATATTTT
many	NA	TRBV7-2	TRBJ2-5	CASSLELAEETQYF	TGTGCCAGCAGCTTAGAGTTGGCAGAAGAGACCCAGTACTTC
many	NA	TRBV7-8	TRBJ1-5	CASSLQGNRNQPQHF	TGTGCCAGCAGCTTACAGGGCAACCGAAATCAGCCCCAGCATTTT
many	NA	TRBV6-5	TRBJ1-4	CASRPGGAGEKLFF	TGTGCCAGCAGGCCGGGGGGGGCTGGTGAAAAACTGTTTTTT
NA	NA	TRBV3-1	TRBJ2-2	CASRGEITGELFF	TGTGCCAGCAGGGGGGAGATCACAGGGGAGCTGTTTTTT
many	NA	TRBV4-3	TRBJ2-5	CASSPSVTTGETQYF	TGCGCCAGCAGTCCAAGTGTTACTACGGGAGAGACCCAGTACTTC
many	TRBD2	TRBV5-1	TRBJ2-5	CASSARGGTETQYF	TGCGCCAGCAGCGCCCGGGGGGGGACGGAGACCCAGTACTTC
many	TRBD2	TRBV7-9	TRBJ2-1	CASSSLAGSNEQFF	TGTGCCAGCAGCTCCTTAGCGGGGTCCAATGAGCAGTTCTTC
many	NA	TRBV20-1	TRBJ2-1	CSASSPGRPSNEQFF	TGCAGTGCTAGTTCCCCGGGACGGCCCTCCAATGAGCAGTTCTTC
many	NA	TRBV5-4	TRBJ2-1	CASSLVGVYNEQFF	TGTGCCAGCAGCTTGGTGGGCGTATACAATGAGCAGTTCTTC
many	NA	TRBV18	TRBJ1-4	CASSPPSERNEKLFF	TGTGCCAGCTCACCACCGTCAGAGCGTAATGAAAAACTGTTTTTT
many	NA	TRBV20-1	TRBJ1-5	CSARIQARTNQPQHF	TGCAGTGCTAGAATCCAGGCGCGAACAAATCAGCCCCAGCATTTT
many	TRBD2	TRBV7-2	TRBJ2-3	CASSILAGVGMDTQYF	TGTGCCAGCAGCATTCTAGCGGGCGTTGGGATGGATACGCAGTATTTT
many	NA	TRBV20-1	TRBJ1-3	CSARGGNTIYF	TGCAGTGCTAGGGGAGGAAACACCATATATTTT
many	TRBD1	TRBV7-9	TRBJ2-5	CASSLDRDRGDETQYF	TGTGCCAGCAGCTTAGACCGGGACAGGGGAGATGAGACCCAGTACTTC
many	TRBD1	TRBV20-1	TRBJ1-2	CSAGGQGLVRDSSYGYTF	TGCAGTGCCGGGGGACAGGGCCTCGTTAGGGATTCGTCCTATGGCTACACCTTC
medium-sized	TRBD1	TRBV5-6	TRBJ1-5	CASSLRGEMTGRNQPQHF	TGTGCCAGCAGCTTACGGGGTGAGATGACAGGGCGCAATCAGCCCCAGCATTTT
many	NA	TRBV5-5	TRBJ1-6	CASSLEGTNSPLHF	TGTGCCAGCAGCTTGGAGGGTACCAATTCACCCCTCCACTTT
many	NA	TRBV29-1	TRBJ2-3	CSVTSTDTQYF	TGCAGCGTGACGAGCACAGATACGCAGTATTTT
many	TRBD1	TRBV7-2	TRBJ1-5	CASSWTGRDQPQHF	TGTGCCAGCAGTTGGACAGGGAGGGATCAGCCCCAGCATTTT
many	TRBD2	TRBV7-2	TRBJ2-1	CASSRTSSEVRQFF	TGTGCCAGCAGCCGGACTAGCTCCGAGGTGCGGCAGTTCTTC
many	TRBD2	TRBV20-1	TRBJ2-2	CSAPWAGEHTGELFF	TGCAGTGCACCCTGGGCGGGGGAACACACCGGGGAGCTGTTTTTT
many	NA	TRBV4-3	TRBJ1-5	CASSQETGIRQPQHF	TGCGCCAGCAGCCAAGAAACAGGGATCCGACAGCCCCAGCATTTT
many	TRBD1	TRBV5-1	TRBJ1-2	CASSTGQPTNYGYTF	TGCGCCAGCAGCACGGGACAGCCGACTAACTATGGCTACACCTTC
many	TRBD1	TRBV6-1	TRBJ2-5	CASSDWGQNKETQYF	TGTGCCAGCAGTGATTGGGGACAGAACAAAGAGACCCAGTACTTC
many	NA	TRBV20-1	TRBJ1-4	CSASGLAGEDNEKLFF	TGCAGTGCTAGTGGACTCGCGGGGGAGGACAATGAAAAACTGTTTTTT
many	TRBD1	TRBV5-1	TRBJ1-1	CASSLEAGQVTEAFF	TGCGCCAGCAGCTTGGAGGCCGGACAGGTCACTGAAGCTTTCTTT
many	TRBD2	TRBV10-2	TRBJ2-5	CASRLAGGETQYF	TGCGCCAGCCGACTAGCGGGGGGGGAGACCCAGTACTTC
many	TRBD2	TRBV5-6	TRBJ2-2	CASSHGAGGNTGELFF	TGTGCCAGCAGCCATGGGGCGGGGGGGAACACCGGGGAGCTGTTTTTT
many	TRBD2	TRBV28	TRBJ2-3	CASKPGLAGGGTDTQYF	TGTGCCAGCAAACCGGGACTAGCGGGGGGAGGTACAGATACGCAGTATTTT
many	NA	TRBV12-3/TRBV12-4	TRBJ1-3	CASSSVPWPILSGNTIYF	TGTGCCAGCAGTTCGGTACCCTGGCCGATCCTCTCTGGAAACACCATATATTTT
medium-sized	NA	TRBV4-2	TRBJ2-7	CASSQAAQAAYEQYF	TGTGCCAGCAGCCAAGCAGCACAGGCAGCCTACGAGCAGTACTTC
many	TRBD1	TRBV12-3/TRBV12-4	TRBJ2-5	CASAGQGSQETQYF	TGTGCCAGCGCCGGACAGGGCAGCCAAGAGACCCAGTACTTC
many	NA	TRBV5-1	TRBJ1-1	CASSQGTADTEAFF	TGCGCCAGCAGCCAAGGGACGGCGGACACTGAAGCTTTCTTT
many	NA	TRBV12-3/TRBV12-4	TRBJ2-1	CASTDSRNEQFF	TGTGCCAGCACCGACTCTAGGAATGAGCAGTTCTTC
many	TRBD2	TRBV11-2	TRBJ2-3	CASSLWTSDTDTQYF	TGTGCCAGCAGCCTCTGGACTAGCGATACAGATACGCAGTATTTT
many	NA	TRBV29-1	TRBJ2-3	CSASDTDTQYF	TGCAGCGCCTCGGACACAGATACGCAGTATTTT
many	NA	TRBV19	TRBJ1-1	CASTDPGTEAFF	TGTGCCAGTACGGACCCAGGGACTGAAGCTTTCTTT
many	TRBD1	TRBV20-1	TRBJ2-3	CSAKGGLATDTQYF	TGCAGTGCTAAAGGGGGCCTAGCTACAGATACGCAGTATTTT